Listed below are T cell receptor beta chains from one sample, sequenced in a study of regulatory T cells in long-lasting Graves disease. A single record per CDR3 protein comes from TCRdb applying MiXCR to the multiplex PCR reads. The sample contains approximately 470,000 distinct CDR3 sequences, around 21% of which appear only once. The sequences come from peripheral blood mononuclear cells (PBMCs), collected when the disease was refractory, from a patient treated with antithyroid drugs. The receptors come from a female donor with Graves disease. Each CDR3 is given with its conserved first and last residue. D genes are given only for firm matches. The size of a clone is reported for some rows only, either as once, few or many, or as a class for expanded clones.

V	D	size	J	DNA	CDR3
TRBV2	TRBD2	many	TRBJ2-5	TGTGCCAGCAGTGGGCCTAGCGGACTATACCAAGAGACCCAGTACTTC	CASSGPSGLYQETQYF
TRBV3-1	TRBD1	many	TRBJ1-1	TGTGCCAGCAGCCAGTTCGGGACAGGGTCTTACACTGAAGCTTTCTTT	CASSQFGTGSYTEAFF
TRBV11-2	TRBD1	many	TRBJ2-7	TGTGCCAGCAGCCTCGTTTCGGGGACAGGGGTCTACGAGCAGTACTTC	CASSLVSGTGVYEQYF
TRBV12-3/TRBV12-4	.	many	TRBJ2-7	TGTGCCAGCACCCATTCGACAGTCTTCTCCTACGAGCAGTACTTC	CASTHSTVFSYEQYF
TRBV20-1	.	many	TRBJ1-5	TGCAGTGCTATAGGGGGAGGCGATCAGCCCCAGCATTTT	CSAIGGGDQPQHF
TRBV6-2/TRBV6-3	.	.	TRBJ2-7	TGTGCCAGCAGTTACAGAAGGGTGGGGGAGCAGTACTTC	CASSYRRVGEQYF
TRBV7-9	.	.	TRBJ1-6	TGTGCCAGCAAGGCAGATAATTCACCCCTCCACTTT	CASKADNSPLHF
TRBV6-5	.	many	TRBJ2-7	TGTGCCAGCAGTTATGGGTATTCCTACGAGCAGTACTTC	CASSYGYSYEQYF
TRBV5-1	TRBD1	many	TRBJ2-2	TGCGCCAGCAGTTTTAAGGGACAGGCAAATGGGGAGCTGTTTTTT	CASSFKGQANGELFF
TRBV28	TRBD2	.	TRBJ2-2	TGTGCCAGCAGTTTTCGGACTAGCGGGGGCACCGGGGAGCTGTTTTTT	CASSFRTSGGTGELFF
TRBV28	.	.	TRBJ2-1	TGTGCCAGCAGTTCCAAGGTCCCGCACGAATCGGGCGAGCAGTTCTTC	CASSSKVPHESGEQFF
TRBV15	.	many	TRBJ1-4	TGTGCCACCAGCCCAGGGTCGGGAGTTGGGACTAATGAAAAACTGTTTTTT	CATSPGSGVGTNEKLFF
TRBV28	.	many	TRBJ1-6	TGTGCCAGCAGTCCTCCGCCGAGGAGCTATAATTCACCCCTCCACTTT	CASSPPPRSYNSPLHF
TRBV5-1	TRBD1	.	TRBJ2-7	TGCGCCAGCGCACAGGGGGAAGCCTACGAGCAGTACTTC	CASAQGEAYEQYF
TRBV6-5	TRBD1	many	TRBJ1-6	TGTGCCAGCAGTTACCCGGACAGGGAGAGGTCACCCCTCCACTTT	CASSYPDRERSPLHF
TRBV28	TRBD1	many	TRBJ2-7	TGTGCCAGCAGTTCCCTGACAGGGGGCTCCTACGAGCAGTACTTC	CASSSLTGGSYEQYF
TRBV2	TRBD1	many	TRBJ2-4	TGTGCCAGCAGAGACAGGGTAGAAAACATTCAGTACTTC	CASRDRVENIQYF
TRBV27	TRBD1	few	TRBJ1-4	TGTGCCAGCAGTTACTGGACAGGGGTTAATGAAAAACTGTTTTTT	CASSYWTGVNEKLFF
TRBV27	.	.	TRBJ1-6	TGTGCCAGCAGTCCACCGGGAGTTCATAATTCACCCCTCCACTTT	CASSPPGVHNSPLHF
TRBV18	TRBD1	once	TRBJ1-1	TGTGCCAGCTCACCCCTGACGGGACAGATGATGAACACTGAAGCTTTCTTT	CASSPLTGQMMNTEAFF
TRBV2	.	many	TRBJ2-2	TGTGCCAGCAGCACCAGTTTGGGCGGGGAGCTGTTTTTT	CASSTSLGGELFF
TRBV20-1	TRBD2	many	TRBJ2-5	TGCAGTGCTTATCTAGCGGGAGTATCCGAGACCCAGTACTTC	CSAYLAGVSETQYF
TRBV28	.	.	TRBJ2-3	TGTGCCAGCAGTTTAAAGGGGCAGACGCAGTATTTT	CASSLKGQTQYF
TRBV5-4	TRBD1	.	TRBJ2-2	TGTGCCAGCAGCCCCCGGGACAGAGGGAACATCGGGGAGCTGTTTTTT	CASSPRDRGNIGELFF
TRBV28	.	.	TRBJ2-5	TGTGCCAGCAGTCGAGGGGGGACCCAGTACTTC	CASSRGGTQYF
TRBV6-1	.	many	TRBJ2-7	TGTGCCAGCAGTATCGAACAGGGCTACGAGCAGTACTTC	CASSIEQGYEQYF
TRBV29-1	.	few	TRBJ1-1	TGCAGCGTTGCCCAGACTAACACTGAAGCTTTCTTT	CSVAQTNTEAFF
TRBV7-9	TRBD2	.	TRBJ2-5	TGTGCCAGCAGCTTAAAACTAGCGGTTCAAGAGACCCAGTACTTC	CASSLKLAVQETQYF
TRBV25-1	.	.	TRBJ2-2	TGTGCCAGCTGTGAATGGATGGGAGGAGGGACCGGGGAGCTGTTTTTT	CASCEWMGGGTGELFF
TRBV24-1	TRBD1	few	TRBJ2-5	TGTGCCACCAGTGCCCACCCTCGGGCAGGGGGACATTTCCAAGAGACCCAGTACTTC	CATSAHPRAGGHFQETQYF
TRBV27	TRBD2	many	TRBJ2-7	TGTGCCAGCAACCAAGGGACTAGCGGTATGTCGGAGCAGTACTTC	CASNQGTSGMSEQYF
TRBV5-1	.	.	TRBJ2-7	TGCGCCAGCACCTTAACGATCCTGGGTCGCAGAGGTTTCTACGAGCAGTACTTC	CASTLTILGRRGFYEQYF
TRBV20-1	TRBD2	.	TRBJ2-7	TGCAGTGCTAGAGATGCGCTAGCGGGAGCGAGGGAGCAGTACTTC	CSARDALAGAREQYF
TRBV29-1	.	.	TRBJ2-3	TGCAGCGTTGAAGAAAGGAACGGACGAACAGATACGCAGTATTTT	CSVEERNGRTDTQYF
TRBV7-3	.	few	TRBJ2-3	TGTGCCAGCAGCTTAAGACGCTCTAGCACAGATACGCAGTATTTT	CASSLRRSSTDTQYF
TRBV27	.	few	TRBJ2-7	TGTGCCAGCAGTTTATCGATAGGCGGTTACGAGCAGTACTTC	CASSLSIGGYEQYF
TRBV29-1	TRBD2	.	TRBJ2-1	TGCAGCGTCACCCCCCGACTAGCGGGAGGTATCCATGAGCAGTTCTTC	CSVTPRLAGGIHEQFF
TRBV7-3	.	.	TRBJ2-3	TGTGCCAGCAGCTTTGGCGGACCTGACCCGCAGTATTTT	CASSFGGPDPQYF
TRBV6-1	.	.	TRBJ2-2	TGTGCCAGCACCCAAAGGGGTTTCGGGGAGCTGTTTTTT	CASTQRGFGELFF
TRBV5-8	.	many	TRBJ2-2	TGTGCCAGCAGCTTGTGGGGCCCCGGGGAGCTGTTTTTT	CASSLWGPGELFF
TRBV28	TRBD2	few	TRBJ2-2	TGTGCCAGCAGTTTATGGGGCCCCCTAGCGGGAGCACGGGCCGGGGAGCTGTTTTTT	CASSLWGPLAGARAGELFF
TRBV12-3/TRBV12-4	.	many	TRBJ2-1	TGTGCCAGCAGGCCGGGACGGACCTACAATGAGCAGTTCTTC	CASRPGRTYNEQFF
TRBV27	.	.	TRBJ2-6	TGTGCCAGCAGTAAACGGTTCGAGGTCTCTGGGGCCAACGTCCTGACTTTC	CASSKRFEVSGANVLTF
TRBV29-1	TRBD1	.	TRBJ2-7	TGCAGCGTTGAAGGAGGGACAGGGGTGAACGAGCAGTACTTC	CSVEGGTGVNEQYF
TRBV27	.	few	TRBJ1-5	TGTGCCAGCAGTTTTCGGGGGACCCAGCAGCCCCAGCATTTT	CASSFRGTQQPQHF
TRBV5-4	.	many	TRBJ2-7	TGTGCCAGCAGCCCCGGATACGACGAGCAGTACTTC	CASSPGYDEQYF
TRBV28	TRBD1	.	TRBJ1-2	TGTGCCAGCAGTTTTTGGGGACAGGGGGCTGGAGGCTACACCTTC	CASSFWGQGAGGYTF
TRBV3-1	.	.	TRBJ1-5	TGTGCCAGCAGCCAAGACGGTTATCAGCCCCAGCATTTT	CASSQDGYQPQHF
TRBV28	.	.	TRBJ2-7	TGTGCCAGCTGTCTCACCGGGAGCGCCCAGGACGAGCAGTACTTC	CASCLTGSAQDEQYF
TRBV6-1	TRBD1	many	TRBJ1-4	TGTGCCAGCAGTCTGACAGGGGGCGCAGGGGAAAAACTGTTTTTT	CASSLTGGAGEKLFF
TRBV7-8	.	many	TRBJ1-4	TGTGCCAGCAGCTTATCCCACAGGGCCCCGACCTTGAATGAAAAACTGTTTTTT	CASSLSHRAPTLNEKLFF
TRBV3-1	TRBD2	few	TRBJ2-1	TGTGCCAGCAGCCAGAGATCTAGCGGGTTAGTGTACAATGAGCAGTTCTTC	CASSQRSSGLVYNEQFF
TRBV7-9	.	few	TRBJ2-7	TGTGCCAGCAGCTTAGGGGCTGGGACATCCGAGCAGTACTTC	CASSLGAGTSEQYF
TRBV6-1	TRBD1	.	TRBJ2-5	TGTGCCAGCAGCCTCCGACAGGGGGTGAGGGAGACCCAGTACTTC	CASSLRQGVRETQYF
TRBV29-1	.	few	TRBJ1-2	TGCAGCGTTATCGGGGGCCCCTTCTCTGGCTACACCTTC	CSVIGGPFSGYTF
TRBV11-2	.	many	TRBJ1-4	TGTGCCAGCAGCTTAGACCGGGCCAGAACGGCGAATGAAAAACTGTTTTTT	CASSLDRARTANEKLFF
TRBV12-5	.	few	TRBJ2-2	TGTGCTAGTGGTTTTCTACTTGGGTCAGCCAACACCGGGGAGCTGCTTTTT	CASGFLLGSANTGELLF
TRBV7-9	TRBD1	.	TRBJ1-2	TGTGCCAGCAGCTTCCCAGGACAGGGTTCGAGCTACACCTTC	CASSFPGQGSSYTF